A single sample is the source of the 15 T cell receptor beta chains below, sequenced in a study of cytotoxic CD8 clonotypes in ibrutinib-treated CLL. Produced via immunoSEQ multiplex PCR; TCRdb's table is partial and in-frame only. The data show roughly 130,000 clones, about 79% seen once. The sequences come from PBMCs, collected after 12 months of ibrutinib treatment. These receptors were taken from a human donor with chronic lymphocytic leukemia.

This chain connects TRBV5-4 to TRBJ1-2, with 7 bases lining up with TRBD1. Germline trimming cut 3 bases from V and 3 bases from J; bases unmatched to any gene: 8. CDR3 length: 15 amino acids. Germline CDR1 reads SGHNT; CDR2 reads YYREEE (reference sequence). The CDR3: CASSSPKTGDYGYTF. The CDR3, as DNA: TGTGCCAGCAGCTCCCCCAAAACAGGGGACTATGGCTACACCTTC.

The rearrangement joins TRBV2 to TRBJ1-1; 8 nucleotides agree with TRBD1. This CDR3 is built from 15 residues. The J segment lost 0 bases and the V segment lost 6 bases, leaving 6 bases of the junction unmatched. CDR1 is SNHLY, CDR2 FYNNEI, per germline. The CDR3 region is CASRVTGGVNTEAFF. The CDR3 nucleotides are TGTGCCAGCAGGGTAACAGGGGGGGTGAACACTGAAGCTTTCTTT.

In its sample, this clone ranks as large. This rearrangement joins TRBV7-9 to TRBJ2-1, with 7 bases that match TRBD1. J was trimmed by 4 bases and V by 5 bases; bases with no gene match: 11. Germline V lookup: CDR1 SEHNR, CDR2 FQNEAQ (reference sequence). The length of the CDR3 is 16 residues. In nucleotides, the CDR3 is TGTGCCAGCAGCCCCGCCGGGACAGACCTATACAATGAGCAGTTCTTC. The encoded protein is CASSPAGTDLYNEQFF.

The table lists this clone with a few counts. In nucleotides, the CDR3 is TGTGCCAGTAGTAGCAGGGAAGGAGTGGAAAAACTGTTTTTT. Translated: CASSSREGVEKLFF. The chain is built from TRBV19 and TRBJ1-4; possible D gene TRBD1, 5 bases. This CDR3 contains 14 residues. Per germline, CDR1 LNHDA and CDR2 SQIVND (reference sequence). V lost 4 bases to trimming and J lost 8 bases, with 14 bases between them.

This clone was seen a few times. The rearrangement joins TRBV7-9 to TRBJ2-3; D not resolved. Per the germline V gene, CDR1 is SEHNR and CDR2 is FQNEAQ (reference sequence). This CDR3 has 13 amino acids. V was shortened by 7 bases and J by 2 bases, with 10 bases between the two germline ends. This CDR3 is CASTPSITDTQYF. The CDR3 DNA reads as TGTGCCAGCACACCTAGTATCACAGATACGCAGTATTTT.

The CDR3 region is CASSMGLAGSGFDEQFF. The DNA of the CDR3 is TGTGCCAGTAGTATGGGGCTAGCGGGATCTGGGTTTGATGAGCAGTTCTTC. The rearrangement joins TRBV19 to TRBJ2-1; TRBD2 matches at 9 bases. Germline trimming cut 3 bases from V and 8 bases from J; bases unmatched to any gene: 14. The CDR3 is made up of 17 amino acids. The germline V gene encodes CDR1 LNHDA and CDR2 SQIVND (reference sequence).

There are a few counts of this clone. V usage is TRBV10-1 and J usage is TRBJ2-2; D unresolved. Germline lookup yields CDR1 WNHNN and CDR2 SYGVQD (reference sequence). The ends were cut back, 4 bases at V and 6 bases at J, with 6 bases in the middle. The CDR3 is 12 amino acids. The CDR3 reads CASSVRAGELFF. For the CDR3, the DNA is TGCGCCAGCAGTGTCCGAGCCGGGGAGCTGTTTTTT.

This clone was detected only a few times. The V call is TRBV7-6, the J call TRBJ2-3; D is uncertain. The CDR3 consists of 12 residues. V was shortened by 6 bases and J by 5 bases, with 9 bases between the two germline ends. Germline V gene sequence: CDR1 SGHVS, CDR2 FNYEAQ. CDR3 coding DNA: TGTGCCAGCAGTTCCAATAGAGATACGCAGTATTTT. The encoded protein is CASSSNRDTQYF.

The CDR3 DNA reads as TGTGCCAGCAGCCAAGCTCTCCGAATGGAGGGCCGTTCTGGGGCCAACGTCCTGACTTTC. This encodes CASSQALRMEGRSGANVLTF. This chain links TRBV4-2 with TRBJ2-6; weak D call: TRBD2 (6 bases). This CDR3 region has 20 residues. V gave up 1 base and J gave up 1 base, with 20 bases separating them. Germline CDR1 is LGHNA and CDR2 is YNFKEQ.

The DNA for the CDR3 is TGTGCCAGCAGCGGAGGTACCCAAGAGACCCAGTACTTC. Protein product: CASSGGTQETQYF. The chain joins TRBV2 to TRBJ2-5, with D maybe TRBD2 (5 bases). The CDR3 is made up of 13 amino acids. Germline V gene data show CDR1 as SNHLY and CDR2 as FYNNEI. V lost 6 bases and J 1 base, leaving 9 bases between the germline ends.

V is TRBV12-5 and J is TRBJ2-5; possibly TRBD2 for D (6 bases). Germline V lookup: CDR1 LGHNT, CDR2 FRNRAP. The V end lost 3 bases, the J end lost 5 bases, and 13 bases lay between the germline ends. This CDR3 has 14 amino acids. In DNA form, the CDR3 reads TGTGCTAGTGGTTTTTCTCGCGGGGCGGAGACCCAGTACTTC. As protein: CASGFSRGAETQYF.

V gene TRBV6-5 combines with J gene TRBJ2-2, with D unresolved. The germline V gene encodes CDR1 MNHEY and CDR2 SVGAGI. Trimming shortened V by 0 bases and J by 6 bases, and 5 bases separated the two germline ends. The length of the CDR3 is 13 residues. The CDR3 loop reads CASSYSDSGELFF. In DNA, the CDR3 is TGTGCCAGCAGTTACTCCGATTCCGGGGAGCTGTTTTTT.

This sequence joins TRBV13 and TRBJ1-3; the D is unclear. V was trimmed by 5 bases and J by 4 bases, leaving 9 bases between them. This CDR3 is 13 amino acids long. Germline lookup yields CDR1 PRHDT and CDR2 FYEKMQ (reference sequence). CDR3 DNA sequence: TGTGCCAGCAGCCTTCCAGCCGGAAACACCATATATTTT. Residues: CASSLPAGNTIYF.

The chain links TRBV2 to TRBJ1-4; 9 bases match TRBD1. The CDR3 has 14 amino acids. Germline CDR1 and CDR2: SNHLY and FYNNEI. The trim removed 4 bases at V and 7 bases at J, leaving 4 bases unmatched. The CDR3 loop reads CASSADRGTEKLFF. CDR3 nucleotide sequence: TGTGCCAGCAGTGCGGACAGGGGAACTGAAAAACTGTTTTTT.

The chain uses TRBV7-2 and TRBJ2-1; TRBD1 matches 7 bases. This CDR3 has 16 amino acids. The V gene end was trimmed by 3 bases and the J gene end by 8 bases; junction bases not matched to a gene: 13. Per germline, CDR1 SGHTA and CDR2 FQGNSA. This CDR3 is CASSFGFGRGQYEQFF. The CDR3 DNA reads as TGTGCCAGCAGCTTTGGATTTGGTAGGGGGCAATATGAGCAGTTCTTC.